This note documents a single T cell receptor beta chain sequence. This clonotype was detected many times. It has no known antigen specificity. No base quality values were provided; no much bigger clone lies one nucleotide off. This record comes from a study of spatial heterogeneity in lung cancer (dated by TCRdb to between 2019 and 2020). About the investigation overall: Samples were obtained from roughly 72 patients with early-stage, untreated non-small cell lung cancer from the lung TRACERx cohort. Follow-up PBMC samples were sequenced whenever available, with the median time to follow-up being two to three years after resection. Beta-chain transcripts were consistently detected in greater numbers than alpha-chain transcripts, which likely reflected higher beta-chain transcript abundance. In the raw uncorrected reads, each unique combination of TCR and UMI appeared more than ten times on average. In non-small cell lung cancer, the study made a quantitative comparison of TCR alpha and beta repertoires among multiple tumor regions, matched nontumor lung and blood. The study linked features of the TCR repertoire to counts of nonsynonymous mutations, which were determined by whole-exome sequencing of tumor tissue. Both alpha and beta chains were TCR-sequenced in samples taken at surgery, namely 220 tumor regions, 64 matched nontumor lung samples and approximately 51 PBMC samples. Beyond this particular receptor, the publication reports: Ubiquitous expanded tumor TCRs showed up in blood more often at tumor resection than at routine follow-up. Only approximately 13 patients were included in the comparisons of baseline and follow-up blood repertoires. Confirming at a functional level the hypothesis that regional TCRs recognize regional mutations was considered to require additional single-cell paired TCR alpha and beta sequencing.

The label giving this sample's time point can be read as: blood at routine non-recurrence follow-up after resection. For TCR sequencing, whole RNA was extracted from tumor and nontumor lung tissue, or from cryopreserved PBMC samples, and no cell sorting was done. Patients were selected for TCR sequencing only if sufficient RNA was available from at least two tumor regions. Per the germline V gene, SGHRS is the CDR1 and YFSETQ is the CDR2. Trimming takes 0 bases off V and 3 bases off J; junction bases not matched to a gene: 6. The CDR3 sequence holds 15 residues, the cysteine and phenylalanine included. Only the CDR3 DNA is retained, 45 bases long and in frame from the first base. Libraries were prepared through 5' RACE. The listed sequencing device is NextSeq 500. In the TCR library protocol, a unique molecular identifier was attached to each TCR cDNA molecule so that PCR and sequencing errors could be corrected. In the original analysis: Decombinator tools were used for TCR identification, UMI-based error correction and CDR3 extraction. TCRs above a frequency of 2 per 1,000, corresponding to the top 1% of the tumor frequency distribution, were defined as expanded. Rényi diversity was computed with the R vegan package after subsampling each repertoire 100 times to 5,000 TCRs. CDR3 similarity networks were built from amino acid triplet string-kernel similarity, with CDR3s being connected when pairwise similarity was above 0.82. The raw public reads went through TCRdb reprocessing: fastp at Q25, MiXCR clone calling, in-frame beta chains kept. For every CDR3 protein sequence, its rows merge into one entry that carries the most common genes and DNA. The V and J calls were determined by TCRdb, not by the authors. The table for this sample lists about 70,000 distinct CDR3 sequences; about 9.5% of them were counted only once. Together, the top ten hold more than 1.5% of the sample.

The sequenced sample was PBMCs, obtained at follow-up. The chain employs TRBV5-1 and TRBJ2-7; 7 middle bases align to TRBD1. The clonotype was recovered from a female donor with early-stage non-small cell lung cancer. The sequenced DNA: TGCGCCAGCAGCTTGGGACGGACAGGAATCTACGAGCAGTACTTC. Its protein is CASSLGRTGIYEQYF.